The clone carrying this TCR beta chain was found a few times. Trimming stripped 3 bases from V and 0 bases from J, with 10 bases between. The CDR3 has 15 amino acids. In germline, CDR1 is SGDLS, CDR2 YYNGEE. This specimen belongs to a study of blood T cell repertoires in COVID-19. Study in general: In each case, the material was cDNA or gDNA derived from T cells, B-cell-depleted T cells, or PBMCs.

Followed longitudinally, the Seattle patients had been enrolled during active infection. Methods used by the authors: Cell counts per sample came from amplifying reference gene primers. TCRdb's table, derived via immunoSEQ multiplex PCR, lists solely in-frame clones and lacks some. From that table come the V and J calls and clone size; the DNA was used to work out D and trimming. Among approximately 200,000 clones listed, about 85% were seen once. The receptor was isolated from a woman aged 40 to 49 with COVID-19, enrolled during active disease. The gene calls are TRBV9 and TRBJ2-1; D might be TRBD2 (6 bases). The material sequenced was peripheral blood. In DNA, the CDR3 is TGTGCCAGCAGCGGGGGTAGCGGCTCCTACAATGAGCAGTTCTTC. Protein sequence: CASSGGSGSYNEQFF.